The present entry profiles one TCR beta chain with its context. It lacks a known antigen. Base-call qualities are not available, and no considerably larger clone is one nucleotide away. V is trimmed back by 3 bases and J by 8 bases, and the junction contains 11 bases that no gene match accounts for. The CDR3 runs 15 residues from the cysteine to the phenylalanine. Only the CDR3 region is kept as DNA, spanning 45 bases read in frame from base 1. Per the germline V gene, SGDLS is the CDR1 and YYNGEE is the CDR2. The sample originates from a study of blood T cell repertoires in COVID-19 (dated by TCRdb to 2020 to 2022). At the level of the whole study: Samples from collaborators originated in the United States, Italy and Spain and spanned both the acute and convalescent phases of COVID-19. Where HLA class I and class II types were available, the types were taken from metadata supplied by the sample provider, not from assay-based typing. The samples were drawn from two sources: the first 160 participants of the ongoing ImmuneRACE study, and about 1,300 subjects contributed by 6 global collaborators. A freely available public database, intended as a resource for researchers studying the immune response to SARS-CoV-2, is where the repertoires were released. The prospective study material was composed of cDNA or gDNA derived from T cells, B-cell-depleted T cells, or PBMCs. Subjects who had been exposed to COVID-19, were actively infected with it, or had recovered from it provided the deeply sampled blood TCRbeta repertoires that made up the dataset. Sample metadata almost always included a de-identified subject ID, COVID-19 status, age in years and sex. General findings and caveats noted by the study authors: How much clinical and demographic metadata was included differed by source and by participant, and the metadata was provided uncurated.

A second Seattle source provided samples from volunteer blood donors who had recovered from COVID-19. Each collaborating institution followed its own protocols to collect whole blood in K2EDTA tubes. Collaborator samples were shipped for TCRbeta analysis as frozen whole blood, isolated PBMCs, or DNA extracted from either sample type. The immunoSEQ Assay, a bias-controlled multiplex PCR, was used to amplify TCRbeta CDR3 regions from genomic DNA. The paper's processing steps were these. The number of nucleated cells in each sample was estimated from the amplification of reference gene primers within the assay. Sequence reads were collapsed and filtered to measure the absolute abundance of every unique TCRbeta CDR3 rearrangement. Productive Simpson clonality was computed per sample as the square root of Simpson's diversity index over productive rearrangements. TCRdb's version of the immuneACCESS table is confined to in-frame rearrangements and falls short of the full clone set. An unresolved V gene accounts for under half of the shortfall where checked; the remainder is of unknown origin. The V and J calls and clone size were taken over from that table, and D and trimming were inferred from the DNA. In this sample the table shows around 370,000 clones, more than 75% of which occur a single time. The ten most abundant clones make up around 3.5% of the sample.

The chain links TRBV9 with TRBJ1-2, with TRBD1 identical over 9 junction bases. Sequencing was performed on peripheral blood. The clonotype originates from a woman aged 18 to 35 who had recovered from COVID-19. For the CDR3, the sequence is CASSAPGQGGRGYTF. The nucleotide sequence is given as TGTGCCAGCAGCGCACCGGGACAGGGAGGACGGGGCTACACCTTC.